Described below is a single T cell receptor beta chain sequence and its context. The antigen remains unidentified. This table comes from immunoSEQ multiplex PCR, and its TCRdb copy is limited to in-frame clones, with some not included. The table includes some 85,000 clones, about 90% detected once. The sample is drawn from a study of OX40 agonist ivuxolimab in advanced cancers. General observations from the study: Dose levels from 0.1 to 3.0 mg/kg saw CD4+ and CD8+ blood T cells expand clonally by week 6.

V was clipped by 4 bases and J by 2 bases; unmatched bases: 2. CDR1 is SGHTA, CDR2 FQGNSA, per germline. The CDR3 is 15 residues long. This receptor was identified in an adult with an advanced solid tumor such as melanoma, head and neck, liver or kidney cancer. The chain recombines TRBV7-2 with TRBJ2-5, with 12 bases aligning to TRBD2. The material was CD4+ or CD8+ T cells sorted from blood, obtained in a trial of the OX40 agonist ivuxolimab. CDR3 nucleotides: TGTGCCAGCAGCTCAGGACTAGCGGGACAAGAGACCCAGTACTTC. This codes for CASSSGLAGQETQYF.